The 5 T cell receptor beta chains in this list originate from one sample, sequenced in a study of monozygotic twins with inflammatory bowel disease (dated by TCRdb to between 2018 and 2020). Library construction relied on 5' RACE. Data came from an Illumina HiSeq 2500. One entry per CDR3 protein sequence results from the TCRdb reprocessing of the reads, with DNA left out. The table of this sample itemizes about 330,000 distinct CDR3 sequences. The ten largest clones capture 2% to 2.5% of the sample. The sample comprised blood. Receptors were obtained from a human donor with ulcerative colitis or Crohn's disease, or a healthy co-twin of an affected twin (not recorded which).

J is TRBJ1-1 and V is TRBV28. The CDR3 extends over 14 amino acids. CDR1 and CDR2 from the germline V gene are MDHEN and SYDVKM. The chain's CDR3 is CASSPDILNTEAFF.

CDR3 sequence reads: CASRLGDTQYF. J is TRBJ2-3 and V is TRBV2. The CDR3 covers 11 residues. Germline values: CDR1 SNHLY, CDR2 FYNNEI.

The genes are TRBV5-1 and TRBJ1-2. The CDR3 has 12 residues. Germline-derived CDR1 and CDR2 are SGHRS and YFSETQ. The CDR3 protein is CASSLEDYGYTF.

CDR3 loop: CASSQMMYEQYF. This chain uses TRBV5-5 with TRBJ2-7. In germline, CDR1 is SGHKS, CDR2 YYEKEE (reference sequence). The length of the CDR3 is 12 residues. Based on the CDR3 plus reference TRBV5-5 and TRBJ2-7, the full variable domain is DAGVTQSPTHLIKTRGQQVTLRCSPISGHKSVSWYQQVLGQGPQFIFQYYEKEERGRGNFPDRFSARQFPNYSSELNVNALLLGDSALYLCASSQMMYEQYFGPGTRLTVT.

The chain links TRBV2 to TRBJ2-7; TCRdb picks TRBD2, but there is no DNA to check that call. Germline V CDR1 and CDR2: SNHLY, FYNNEI. This CDR3 region has 15 residues. The CDR3 reads CASSATGTSGYEQYF.